This T cell receptor beta chain is drawn from a study of technical replicates of blood from a few donors. Profiled with immunoSEQ multiplex PCR; TCRdb holds only in-frame clones, not every one. Of roughly 69,000 clones listed, around 90% were seen once; the top ten hold 5% to 5.5%. The germline V gene encodes CDR1 SGDLS and CDR2 YYNGEE. CDR3 length: 14 residues. The trim removed 5 bases at V and 8 bases at J, leaving 9 bases unmatched. This sequence was found in a human donor in good health. Some clones in this sample may be carry-over from other donors' samples. The specimen was PBMCs. The gene calls are TRBV9 and TRBJ1-2; 10 bases agree with TRBD1. The CDR3 bases are TGTGCCAGCAGTGCTGGGACAGGGGTCCAGGGCTACACCTTC. Encoded protein: CASSAGTGVQGYTF.